Sequencing of this T cell receptor beta chain was carried out in a study of blood T cells in healthy people across ages. Combining a sample-barcoded 5' primer with a J-beta primer mix, a second PCR ran for about 7 to 11 cycles. Each TCR beta cDNA got a 12-nucleotide random molecular identifier. TCRdb reanalysed the 5' RACE reads using MiXCR and keeps one entry per CDR3 protein. The sample records about a million distinct CDR3 sequences, around two fifths being singletons. Germline V gene sequence: CDR1 SQVTM, CDR2 ANQGSEA. This CDR3 has 13 residues. V was pared by 6 bases and J by 0 bases, with 11 bases between.

This chain connects TRBV29-1 to TRBJ1-2; D may be TRBD1 (6 bases). The TCR sequence derives from a man younger than 35 in good health. The sequenced sample consisted of blood. DNA of the CDR3: TGCAGCGTACAGGGACGCGCTAACTATGGCTACACCTTC. Protein product: CSVQGRANYGYTF.